This T cell receptor beta chain was observed in a study of cytomegalovirus exposure and HLA in healthy donors. Trimming removed 2 bases from V and 8 bases from J; junction bases left unmatched: 4. Looked up from germline, CDR1 is SGHRS and CDR2 is YFSETQ. CDR3 length equals 15 residues. Study-level findings and limits: It was around 160 TCR beta chains that were listed as cytomegalovirus-associated. Some highly shared sequence variants likely arose as a pipeline artifact. Later, an analysis showed that TCR beta chains associated with HLA were more clonally expanded than others that were equally common.

On this clone: What it binds is unknown. Other DNA variants within this sample encode the same CDR3.

The PCR used 60 Vbeta and 13 Jbeta primers. Produced via immunoSEQ multiplex PCR; TCRdb's table is partial and in-frame only. The repertoire holds over 150,000 clones, with over 70% as singletons. The sequencing input was PBMCs. The chain uses TRBV5-1 and TRBJ2-1; 13 nucleotides agree with TRBD2. The sequence came from a male donor in good health and CMV-seronegative. The CDR3 DNA reads as TGCGCCAGCAGCTTCGGACTAGCGGGAGTCGATGAGCAGTTCTTC. The encoded protein is CASSFGLAGVDEQFF. Variable domain in full (rest from reference TRBV5-1 and TRBJ2-1): KAGVTQTPRYLIKTRGQQVTLSCSPISGHRSVSWYQQTPGQGLQFLFEYFSETQRNKGNFPGRFSGRQFSNSRSEMNVSTLELGDSALYLCASSFGLAGVDEQFFGPGTRLTVL.